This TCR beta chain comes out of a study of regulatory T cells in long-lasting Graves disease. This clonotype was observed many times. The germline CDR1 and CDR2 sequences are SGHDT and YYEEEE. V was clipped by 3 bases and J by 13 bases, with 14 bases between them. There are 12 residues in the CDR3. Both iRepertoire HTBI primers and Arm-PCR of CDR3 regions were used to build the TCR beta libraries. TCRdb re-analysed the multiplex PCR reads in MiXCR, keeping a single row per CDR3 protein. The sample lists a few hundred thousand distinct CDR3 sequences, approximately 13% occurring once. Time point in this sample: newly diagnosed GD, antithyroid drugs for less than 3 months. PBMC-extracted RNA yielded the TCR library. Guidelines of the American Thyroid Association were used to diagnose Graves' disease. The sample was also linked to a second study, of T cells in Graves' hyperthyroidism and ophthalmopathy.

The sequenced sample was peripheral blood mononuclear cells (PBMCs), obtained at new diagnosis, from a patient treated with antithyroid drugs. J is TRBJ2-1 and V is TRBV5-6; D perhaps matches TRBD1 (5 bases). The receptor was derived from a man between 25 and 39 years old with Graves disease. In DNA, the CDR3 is TGTGCCAGCAGCTGGGGCGAGACGGGTCAGTTCTTC. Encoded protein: CASSWGETGQFF.